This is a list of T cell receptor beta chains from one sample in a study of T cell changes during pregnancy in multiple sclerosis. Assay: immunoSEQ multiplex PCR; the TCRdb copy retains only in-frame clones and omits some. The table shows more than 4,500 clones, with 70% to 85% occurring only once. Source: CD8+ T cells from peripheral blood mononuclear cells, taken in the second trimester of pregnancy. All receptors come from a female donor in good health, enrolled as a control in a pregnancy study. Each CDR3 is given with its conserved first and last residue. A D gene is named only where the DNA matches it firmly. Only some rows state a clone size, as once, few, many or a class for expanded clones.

TGTGCCAGCAGTTACGGCAGGGGATTACAGACCCAGTACTTC	CASSYGRGLQTQYF	-	TRBV7-7	TRBJ2-5	-
TGTGCCAGTAGTACAGGGTTTACCCTCTCTGGAAACACCATATATTTT	CASSTGFTLSGNTIYF	-	TRBV19	TRBJ1-3	-
TGTGCCACGGGACAGAGCTCTGGGGCCAACGTCCTGACTTTC	CATGQSSGANVLTF	TRBD1	TRBV6-6	TRBJ2-6	-
TGTGCCAGTGCACGGACAGAGGTCTATGGCTACACCTTC	CASARTEVYGYTF	-	TRBV19	TRBJ1-2	once
TGTGCCAGCAGTGACGGGGGGGAGAACGGTGAGCAGTTCTTC	CASSDGGENGEQFF	TRBD2	TRBV6-4	TRBJ2-1	-
TGTGCCAGCGGGAAACAGGGGGAAAACACTGAAGCTTTCTTT	CASGKQGENTEAFF	TRBD1	TRBV5-4	TRBJ1-1	once
TGTGCCAGCGCGGGGTACCCCTCTGGGGCCAACGTCCTGACTTTC	CASAGYPSGANVLTF	-	TRBV7-3	TRBJ2-6	-
TGTGCCAGCAGCTTAAGGGGGGGTGAAGCTTTCTTT	CASSLRGGEAFF	-	TRBV7-8	TRBJ1-1	once
TGTGCCAGCAGCGCCACGGCCTGGGACAGCGGAACTGAAGCTTTCTTT	CASSATAWDSGTEAFF	TRBD1	TRBV9	TRBJ1-1	-
TGTGCCAGCAGCCAAGAAGGTGGGGGGGCCTCATACGAGCAGTACTTC	CASSQEGGGASYEQYF	-	TRBV4-2	TRBJ2-7	-